This T cell receptor (beta chain) appears in the sequencing data of a study of CD4 T cells in relation to SARS-CoV-2 and coronaviruses. The unexposed donors gave CD4+ T cells in about 2011-2018, prior to COVID-19. CD4 enrichment then naive enrichment separated naive from memory CD4+ cells. CDR3 length: 14 amino acids. The V and J ends lost 4 bases and 4 bases, in that order; junction bases with no gene match: 4. Per germline, CDR1 KGHDR and CDR2 SFDVKD. Deep TCR-beta sequencing used DNA from uncultured naive and memory CD4+ T cells. Profiling relied on immunoSEQ multiplex PCR, and the TCRdb table lists in-frame clones only, not all of them. This repertoire shows around 62,000 clones, approximately 94% found once; its top ten account for about 0.14%.

The sequenced sample consisted of naive CD4+ T cells from PBMCs. The subset denotes: naive CD4+ T cells isolated by negative enrichment. The TCR was taken from a human donor in good health. The chain carries TRBV24-1 and TRBJ1-2; TRBD1 aligns across 8 bases. The CDR3 DNA is TGTGCCACCAGTGAAGGGACAGGCGTCTATGGCTACACCTTC. Translated: CATSEGTGVYGYTF.